This T cell receptor (beta chain) was documented in a study of T cell changes during pregnancy in multiple sclerosis. This table comes from immunoSEQ multiplex PCR, and its TCRdb copy is limited to in-frame clones, with some not included. The table records approximately 100,000 clones, about nine tenths of them present only once. V gave up 0 bases and J gave up 5 bases; unmatched junction bases: 3. Germline V gene lookup returns CDR1 SGHNT and CDR2 YYREEE (reference sequence). This CDR3 contains 15 residues. This receptor was obtained from a female donor with multiple sclerosis, enrolled in a pregnancy study. This specimen consisted of peripheral blood, obtained after pregnancy. The chain links TRBV5-4 to TRBJ1-5; 9 bases align to TRBD1. The CDR3, as DNA: TGTGCCAGCAGCTTGGACAGGGGGCTCTATCAGCCCCAGCATTTT. Protein sequence: CASSLDRGLYQPQHF.